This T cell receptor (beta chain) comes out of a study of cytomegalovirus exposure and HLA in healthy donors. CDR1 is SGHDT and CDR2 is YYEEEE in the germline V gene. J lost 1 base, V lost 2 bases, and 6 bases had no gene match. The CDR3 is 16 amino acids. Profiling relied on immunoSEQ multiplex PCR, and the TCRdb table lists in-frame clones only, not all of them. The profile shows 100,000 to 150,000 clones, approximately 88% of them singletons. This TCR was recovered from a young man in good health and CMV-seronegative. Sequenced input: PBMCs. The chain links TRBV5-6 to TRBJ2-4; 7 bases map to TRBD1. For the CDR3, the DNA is TGTGCCAGCAGCTTCGGACAGGTTGCGGCCAAAAACATTCAGTACTTC. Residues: CASSFGQVAAKNIQYF. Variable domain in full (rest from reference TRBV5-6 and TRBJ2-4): DAGVTQSPTHLIKTRGQQVTLRCSPKSGHDTVSWYQQALGQGPQFIFQYYEEEERQRGNFPDRFSGHQFPNYSSELNVNALLLGDSALYLCASSFGQVAAKNIQYFGAGTRLSVL.